The 19 T cell receptor beta chains below all came from one sample that was sequenced in a study of human T cells and chemical hapten exposure. TCRdb used MiXCR to reprocess the RACE reads, holding one entry per CDR3 protein. The sample consists of about 250,000 distinct CDR3 sequences, around 7.3% of them appearing once. This sample's time point: pre-sensitization, week 0. As to treatment: therapeutic diphenylcyclopropenone sensitization with weekly scalp DPC. The material was whole blood, obtained in connection with sensitization to the hapten diphenylcyclopropenone (DPC). These receptors were obtained from a man aged 18 to 29 with alopecia areata. Some clones in this sample may be carry-over from other donors' samples.

This clonotype was counted a few times. This chain connects TRBV7-2 to TRBJ1-5; D not certain. Germline CDR1 is SGHTA and CDR2 is FQGNSA. Deletions cut 2 bases from V and 7 bases from J, with 15 bases between. The CDR3 is made up of 15 amino acids. The CDR3 DNA reads TGTGCCAGCAGCTTATCTGTATTCGGTTCCCAGCCCCAGCATTTT. This codes for CASSLSVFGSQPQHF.

The chain couples TRBV7-8 to TRBJ2-7, with a tentative D call TRBD2 (5 bases). The CDR3 runs to 16 residues. With 2 bases removed from V and 4 bases from J, the gap between germline ends came to 18 bases. The V gene's germline CDR1 is SGHVS and CDR2 FQNEAQ. In DNA form, the CDR3 reads TGTGCCAGCAGCTTAAGTTCGGGGTTGACGTATTACGAGCAGTACGTC. It is translated as CASSLSSGLTYYEQYV.

This chain uses TRBV24-1 with TRBJ2-3; D perhaps matches TRBD2 (6 bases). The CDR3 totals 16 residues. V was cut by 0 bases and J by 6 bases, with 15 bases left in between. Germline-derived CDR1 and CDR2 are KGHDR and SFDVKD. CDR3 bases: TGTGCCACCAGTGATTTGGCGGGACCGAGTAGGGATACGCAGTATTTT. This sequence encodes CATSDLAGPSRDTQYF.

The chain carries TRBV5-1 and TRBJ1-1; possible D gene TRBD1, 6 bases. Trimming removed 5 bases at V and 3 bases at J, with 17 bases between. CDR1 and CDR2 (germline): SGHRS, YFSETQ. The CDR3 runs 15 residues. The CDR3 here is CASRNRGTIDTEAFF. As DNA, the CDR3 is TGCGCCAGCAGGAACCGCGGGACAATCGACACTGAAGCTTTCTTT.

V and J are TRBV4-3 and TRBJ2-3, with D possibly matching TRBD1 (6 bases). The CDR3 consists of 15 residues. Trimming left V 2 bases short and J 0 bases short, with 9 bases between. Germline V gene sequence: CDR1 LGHNA, CDR2 YSLEER. In DNA form, the CDR3 reads TGCGCCAGCAGCCAATTGACAGGCAGCACAGATACGCAGTATTTT. Its translation is CASSQLTGSTDTQYF.

This clonotype turned up a few times. The rearrangement joins TRBV6-5 to TRBJ1-1, with D perhaps matching TRBD1 (5 bases). Germline assignment: CDR1 MNHEY and CDR2 SVGAGI. V was shortened by 6 bases and J by 1 base, with 12 bases between the two germline ends. The length of the CDR3 is 14 residues. CDR3 DNA sequence: TGTGCCAGCAGCGCTGGGACGGCGAACACTGAAGCTTTCTTT. Translation: CASSAGTANTEAFF.

The chain has TRBV5-5 and TRBJ1-2; tentative D call: TRBD1 (6 bases). This CDR3 has 15 residues. The V gene's germline CDR1 is SGHKS and CDR2 YYEKEE (reference sequence). V lost 0 bases to trimming and J lost 4 bases, with 13 bases between them. CDR3 nucleotides: TGTGCCAGCAGCTTGGGACGGACAGTTCTCTATGGCTACACCTTC. This translates into CASSLGRTVLYGYTF.

The sample holds many counts of this clonotype. The V and J genes are TRBV5-1 and TRBJ2-3, with TRBD1 as a possible D gene (5 bases). The CDR3 is 14 amino acids. The V gene's germline CDR1 is SGHRS and CDR2 YFSETQ. Trimming stripped 7 bases from V and 0 bases from J, with 12 bases between. DNA of the CDR3: TGCGCCAGCGGTGGGGCAGCTAGCACAGATACGCAGTATTTT. Amino acids: CASGGAASTDTQYF.

This clonotype was seen more than once but under ten times. V and J are TRBV12-3 or TRBV12-4 and TRBJ2-3; a possible D gene is TRBD1 (5 bases). Between the trimmed V and J ends, which lost 5 bases and 3 bases, there was a span of 12 bases. CDR3 length equals 14 residues. The CDR3 DNA reads TGTGCCAGCAGTACCCAGGGTGTGACAGATACGCAGTATTTT. This codes for CASSTQGVTDTQYF.

The V and J genes are TRBV4-3 and TRBJ2-1, with D possibly being TRBD1 (5 bases). The CDR3 length is 15 residues. Per germline, CDR1 LGHNA and CDR2 YSLEER. Trimming left V 0 bases short and J 2 bases short, with 8 bases between. The CDR3 region is CASSQDPRAYNEQFF. The CDR3 region has the DNA TGCGCCAGCAGCCAAGATCCCAGGGCCTACAATGAGCAGTTCTTC.

The chain employs TRBV12-3 or TRBV12-4 and TRBJ2-3; no firm D call. V lost 3 bases, J lost 2 bases, and 9 bases lay in between. The CDR3 runs to 14 residues. CDR3 sequence reads: CASSLGSVTDTQYF. CDR3 nucleotide sequence: TGTGCCAGCAGTTTGGGGTCGGTCACAGATACGCAGTATTTT.

This clonotype was recorded at least ten times. The chain uses TRBV5-1 and TRBJ2-2; perhaps TRBD2 as D (5 bases). CDR1 SGHRS and CDR2 YFSETQ come from the germline V gene. Between the trimmed V and J ends, which lost 5 bases and 6 bases, there was a span of 14 bases. CDR3 length: 14 amino acids. CDR3 in DNA: TGCGCCAGCAGATGGAGTGGGGAGTCCGGGGAGCTGTTTTTT. This translates into CASRWSGESGELFF.

This chain joins TRBV4-1 and TRBJ2-5, with a possible D match to TRBD2 (5 bases). The CDR3 extends over 16 amino acids. CDR1 is MGHRA and CDR2 is YSYEKL in the germline V gene. Between the trimmed V and J ends, which lost 1 base and 1 base, there was a span of 13 bases. This chain's CDR3 is CASSQGRLSGQETQYF. For the CDR3, the DNA is TGCGCCAGCAGCCAAGGAAGACTAAGCGGCCAAGAGACCCAGTACTTC.

The chain uses TRBV7-2 and TRBJ2-3; D not resolved. V lost 5 bases to trimming and J lost 2 bases, with 11 bases between them. CDR3 length equals 14 residues. Germline CDR1 reads SGHTA; CDR2 reads FQGNSA. The chain's CDR3 is CASSPTWPTDTQYF. The CDR3 nucleotides are TGTGCCAGCAGCCCCACCTGGCCCACAGATACGCAGTATTTT.

The chain couples TRBV4-1 to TRBJ1-4; no reliable D call. V lost 0 bases and J 7 bases, leaving 9 bases between the germline ends. In germline, CDR1 is MGHRA, CDR2 YSYEKL. CDR3 size: 14 residues. This CDR3 reads CASSQDPGGEKLFF. The CDR3 nucleotides are TGCGCCAGCAGCCAAGATCCGGGAGGTGAAAAACTGTTTTTT.

The chain uses TRBV2 and TRBJ2-3; 8 positions agree with TRBD1. With V trimmed by 10 bases and J by 2 bases, 8 bases remained unmatched. This CDR3 is 14 amino acids long. The germline V gene has CDR1 SNHLY and CDR2 FYNNEI. CDR3: CATQRDRYTDTQYF. The CDR3 DNA follows: TGTGCCACCCAACGGGACAGGTACACAGATACGCAGTATTTT.

The V gene is TRBV20-1, the J gene TRBJ2-4, with D perhaps being TRBD1 or TRBD2 (6 bases each). Germline loops: CDR1 DFQATT, CDR2 SNEGSKA (reference sequence). The CDR3 is made up of 16 amino acids. Trimming cost V 5 bases and J 3 bases, with 20 bases left between them. The CDR3 sequence is CSAEDMGGAGKNIQYF. The CDR3 DNA reads as TGCAGTGCTGAGGACATGGGGGGCGCTGGCAAAAACATTCAGTACTTC.

This clonotype showed up many times. This chain uses TRBV9 with TRBJ2-6, with TRBD2 matching over 9 bases. Looked up from germline, CDR1 is SGDLS and CDR2 is YYNGEE. V lost 4 bases, J lost 4 bases, and 12 bases stayed unmatched. The length of the CDR3 is 18 residues. The CDR3 bases are TGTGCCAGCAGCCCCTTAGCGGGGGTGGTCTTAGGGGCCAACGTCCTGACTTTC. Protein: CASSPLAGVVLGANVLTF.

The sample holds many counts of this clonotype. This sequence joins TRBV11-2 and TRBJ2-2; D not resolved. CDR1 is SGHAT and CDR2 is FQNNGV in the germline V gene. This CDR3 is built from 14 residues. Trimming removed 2 bases from V and 1 base from J, with 5 bases in between. CDR3 sequence reads: CASSLLGNTGELFF. CDR3 bases: TGTGCCAGCAGCTTACTAGGGAACACCGGGGAGCTGTTTTTT.